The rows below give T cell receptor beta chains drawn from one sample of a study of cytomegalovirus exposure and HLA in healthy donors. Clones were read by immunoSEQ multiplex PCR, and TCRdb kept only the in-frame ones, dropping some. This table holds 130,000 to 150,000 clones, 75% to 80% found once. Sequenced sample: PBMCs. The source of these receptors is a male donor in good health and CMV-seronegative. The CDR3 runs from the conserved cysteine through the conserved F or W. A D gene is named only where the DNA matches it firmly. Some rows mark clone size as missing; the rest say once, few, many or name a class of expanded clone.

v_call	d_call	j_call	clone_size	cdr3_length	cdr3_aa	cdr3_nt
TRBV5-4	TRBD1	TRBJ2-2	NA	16	CASSSGRQGFAGELFF	TGTGCCAGCAGCTCCGGGAGACAGGGGTTCGCCGGGGAGCTGTTTTTT
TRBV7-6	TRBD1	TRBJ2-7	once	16	CASSLARDRVTYEQYF	TGTGCCAGCAGCTTAGCCCGGGACAGGGTAACCTACGAGCAGTACTTC
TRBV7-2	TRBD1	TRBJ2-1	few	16	CASSLGGTGFWVEQFF	TGTGCCAGCAGCTTAGGGGGGACAGGGTTTTGGGTTGAGCAGTTCTTC
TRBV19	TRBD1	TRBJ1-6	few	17	CASSQGQGFAYNSPLHF	TGTGCCAGTTCCCAAGGACAGGGGTTCGCCTATAATTCACCCCTCCACTTT
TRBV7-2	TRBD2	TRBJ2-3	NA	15	CASTLLAGPTDTQYF	TGTGCCAGCACCCTTTTAGCGGGACCCACAGATACGCAGTATTTT
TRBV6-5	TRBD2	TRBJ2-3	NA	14	CASTLGGRTDTQYF	TGTGCCAGCACCTTGGGGGGGAGAACAGATACGCAGTATTTT
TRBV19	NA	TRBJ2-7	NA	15	CASSMSSGDSNEQYF	TGTGCCAGTAGTATGTCGTCAGGGGATTCCAACGAGCAGTACTTC
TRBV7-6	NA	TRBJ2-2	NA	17	CASSSGLRTSGTGELFF	TGTGCCAGCAGCTCCGGACTCCGTACTAGTGGGACCGGGGAGCTGTTTTTT
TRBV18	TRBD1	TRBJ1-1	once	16	CASSPGTGGKGTEAFF	TGTGCCAGCTCTCCCGGGACAGGGGGCAAGGGTACTGAAGCTTTCTTT
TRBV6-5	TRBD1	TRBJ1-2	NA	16	CASSYSGTARPYGYTF	TGTGCCAGCAGTTACTCCGGGACAGCCCGACCGTATGGCTACACCTTC
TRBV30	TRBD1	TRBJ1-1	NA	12	CAWTGGYTEAFF	TGTGCCTGGACAGGGGGGTACACTGAAGCTTTCTTT
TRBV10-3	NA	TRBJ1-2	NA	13	CAISDNRVPGYTF	TGTGCCATCAGTGATAACAGAGTCCCCGGCTACACCTTC
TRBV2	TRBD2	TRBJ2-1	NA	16	CASRESAGGPVDEQFF	TGTGCCAGCAGGGAGTCAGCGGGGGGGCCAGTGGATGAGCAGTTCTTC
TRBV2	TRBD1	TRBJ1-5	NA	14	CASSGGTGAQPQHF	TGTGCCAGCAGTGGGGGGACAGGGGCTCAGCCCCAGCATTTT
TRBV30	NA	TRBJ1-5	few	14	CAWSAGGLYQPQHF	TGTGCCTGGAGTGCCGGAGGATTGTATCAGCCCCAGCATTTT